This TCR beta chain comes out of a study of shared clonotypes between healthy human individuals. Every immunoSEQ plate was one replicate of a subset's evenly spread DNA. The table came from immunoSEQ multiplex PCR; TCRdb's copy has only in-frame clones and leaves some out. The data hold roughly 640,000 clones, with 97% observed a single time. Whole-study findings and limits: Generation probabilities of non-shared clonotypes were lower (relative to those shared by all four donors).

Comments on this clone: No antigen is known for it.

V was shortened by 4 bases and J by 7 bases, with 17 bases between the two germline ends. Per germline, CDR1 SGHKS and CDR2 YYEKEE (reference sequence). The CDR3 sequence is 15 residues long. The chain has TRBV5-5 and TRBJ2-2; TRBD1 is a possible D gene (6 bases). Material for sequencing was naive CD4+ T cells sorted from blood. The sample's subset: CD45RA+ positively selected. The origin of this receptor is a woman aged 25 to 39 in good health. The CDR3 protein is CASSLPGHQGGELFF. CDR3 nucleotide sequence: TGTGCCAGCAGCCTCCCGGGACATCAAGGCGGGGAGCTGTTTTTT.